The 28 T cell receptor beta chains below were found in one sample sequenced in a study of shared clonotypes between healthy human individuals (dated by TCRdb to 2020 to 2021). The library was prepared using the immunoSEQ multiplex PCR assay. Drawn from immuneACCESS, this table holds only the in-frame rearrangements with V and J called that TCRdb kept. Clones are partly lost; checked studies trace under half to an unresolved V gene and leave the rest unexplained. For this sample there are about 1,500,000 clones; roughly 96% appear just once. Over 1% of the sample lies in the top ten. Sequencing input: naive CD4+ T cells sorted from blood. This specimen's cell subset or site label, interpreted: CD45RA+ positively selected. These receptors were taken from a man aged 25-45 years in good health.

This clone appeared a single time. The chain links TRBV6-1 to TRBJ2-4; D tentatively reads TRBD1 or TRBD2 (7 bases each). Between the trimmed V and J ends, which lost 3 bases and 9 bases, there was a span of 21 bases. Germline V gene lookup returns CDR1 MNHNS and CDR2 SASEGT. The CDR3 is 16 residues long. CDR3 bases: TGTGCCAGCAGTGAGATAGTCGGGAGGCAGGGGGGCATTCAGTACTTC. This codes for CASSEIVGRQGGIQYF.

This sequence joins TRBV7-9 and TRBJ1-1; 9 bases fit TRBD1. This CDR3 is 15 amino acids long. Germline V gene lookup returns CDR1 SEHNR and CDR2 FQNEAQ (reference sequence). V was clipped by 5 bases and J by 5 bases; unmatched bases: 9. The CDR3 DNA is TGTGCCAGCAGCACCTCAACAGGGGGCAGGACTGAAGCTTTCTTT. It encodes CASSTSTGGRTEAFF.

The chain links TRBV29-1 to TRBJ1-5; 8 nucleotides line up with TRBD1. The CDR3 has 16 amino acids. V dropped 4 bases and J dropped 0; count of bases not matched to a gene: 8. The germline gives CDR1 SQVTM, CDR2 ANQGSEA. CDR3 amino acids: CSVASGGPYSNQPQHF. The DNA of the CDR3 is TGCAGCGTTGCCTCAGGGGGCCCTTATAGCAATCAGCCCCAGCATTTT.

The chain has TRBV7-7 and TRBJ2-7; 11 bases agree with TRBD2. Per the germline V gene, CDR1 is SSHAT and CDR2 is FNYEAQ (reference sequence). The length of the CDR3 is 16 residues. The DNA of the CDR3 is TGTGCTAGAACGGGGGGTGGTATAGCGGGAGGGTACGAGCAGTACTTC. The encoded protein is CARTGGGIAGGYEQYF.

A remark on this clone: The junction departs from germline at one end; a sequencing error may be responsible. The chain recombines TRBV19 with TRBJ2-3, with unresolved D. CDR3 length: 12 amino acids. Germline V gene sequence: CDR1 LNHDA, CDR2 SQIVND (reference sequence). CDR3 loop: CASSLDTDTQYF. The CDR3 region has the DNA TGTGCCAGTAGTCTAGACACAGATACGCAGTATTTT.

This clone was picked up one time. The V call is TRBV5-1, the J call TRBJ2-1; either TRBD1 or TRBD2 may supply D (6 bases each). The V gene's germline CDR1 is SGHRS and CDR2 YFSETQ. V lost 4 bases, J lost 5 bases, and 19 bases lay in between. The CDR3 loop spans 16 amino acids. The CDR3 spells CASSVTRGRPNNEQFF. CDR3 nucleotide sequence: TGCGCCAGCAGCGTAACTAGGGGGAGGCCGAACAATGAGCAGTTCTTC.

V usage is TRBV7-9 and J usage is TRBJ2-2; the D is unclear. Germline assignment: CDR1 SEHNR and CDR2 FQNEAQ (reference sequence). This CDR3 region has 15 residues. The germline V and J ends were trimmed by 2 bases and 0 bases, with 7 bases remaining between them. The CDR3 DNA reads TGTGCCAGCAGCTTATCCCAGACGAACACCGGGGAGCTGTTTTTT. It encodes CASSLSQTNTGELFF.

The rearrangement links TRBV6-5 to TRBJ2-5, with D perhaps matching TRBD2 (6 bases). Between the trimmed V and J ends, which lost 4 bases and 5 bases, there was a span of 14 bases. The CDR3 loop spans 14 amino acids. CDR1 is MNHEY and CDR2 is SVGAGI in the germline V gene. The CDR3 sequence: CASSSVLGSETQYF. The DNA of the CDR3 is TGTGCCAGCAGTTCCGTCCTCGGGAGCGAGACCCAGTACTTC.

The rearrangement uses TRBV7-9 and TRBJ1-1; 8 bases line up with TRBD1. The CDR3 has 17 residues. CDR1 is SEHNR and CDR2 is FQNEAQ in the germline V gene (reference sequence). Trimming took 5 bases from V and 4 from J; bases not matched to a gene: 15. The CDR3 coding sequence is TGTGCCAGCAGCAAGATACTCCCGAACAGGGGGGTCACTGAAGCTTTCTTT. Translation: CASSKILPNRGVTEAFF.

J is TRBJ1-3 and V is TRBV5-1; D gene ambiguous. Trimming stripped 2 bases from V and 1 base from J, with 7 bases between. The germline V gene encodes CDR1 SGHRS and CDR2 YFSETQ. The CDR3 consists of 14 residues. CDR3 loop: CASSFSESGNTIYF. In DNA form, the CDR3 reads TGCGCCAGCAGCTTTAGCGAATCTGGAAACACCATATATTTT.

The gene calls are TRBV14 and TRBJ2-7; no firm D call. Germline loops: CDR1 SGHDN, CDR2 FVKESK. The CDR3 covers 12 residues. V lost 3 bases and J 4 bases, leaving 7 bases between the germline ends. CDR3 nucleotides: TGTGCCAGCAGCCATACGTTTTACGAGCAGTACTTC. Protein: CASSHTFYEQYF.

This chain joins TRBV5-1 and TRBJ1-1, with 7 bases identical to TRBD1. The CDR3 has 15 amino acids. Germline V gene lookup returns CDR1 SGHRS and CDR2 YFSETQ. V gave up 4 bases and J gave up 1 base; unmatched junction bases: 7. CDR3 loop: CASSVTGPPNTEAFF. The CDR3 nucleotides are TGCGCCAGCAGCGTGACAGGGCCCCCGAACACTGAAGCTTTCTTT.

This sequence joins TRBV6-5 and TRBJ1-5; no clear D gene. The V end lost 6 bases, the J end lost 2 bases, and 11 bases lay between the germline ends. Germline V CDR1 and CDR2: MNHEY, SVGAGI. The CDR3 consists of 14 residues. This chain's CDR3 is CASSPLRGNQPQHF. CDR3 coding DNA: TGTGCCAGCAGCCCGTTAAGGGGCAATCAGCCCCAGCATTTT.

This chain joins TRBV7-8 and TRBJ1-5; TRBD1 matches 7 bases. CDR3 length: 17 amino acids. V gave up 5 bases and J gave up 1 base; unmatched junction bases: 11. Germline V CDR1 and CDR2: SGHVS, FQNEAQ. The CDR3 nucleotides are TGTGCCAGCAGCCCAGTGAGGACAGGTTGGAGCAATCAGCCCCAGCATTTT. Protein product: CASSPVRTGWSNQPQHF.

This sequence joins TRBV10-3 and TRBJ2-7; the match to TRBD1 covers 7 bases. V was clipped by 1 base and J by 3 bases; unmatched bases: 6. CDR1 is ENHRY, CDR2 SYGVKD, per germline. The CDR3 is 15 residues long. The CDR3 coding sequence is TGTGCCATCAGTGAGTTAAGGGGGCGCCTCTACGAGCAGTACTTC. It encodes CAISELRGRLYEQYF.

V gene TRBV7-2 combines with J gene TRBJ2-7, with 9 nucleotides matching TRBD2. Trimming took 0 bases from V and 2 from J; bases not matched to a gene: 5. The CDR3 consists of 16 residues. The V gene's germline CDR1 is SGHTA and CDR2 FQGNSA. This CDR3 reads CASSLAGGRGPYEQYF. Written as DNA, the CDR3 is TGTGCCAGCAGCTTAGCGGGCGGGAGGGGGCCCTACGAGCAGTACTTC.

The rearrangement links TRBV30 to TRBJ1-5; D gene unclear. CDR3 length equals 13 residues. Trimming took 4 bases from V and 2 from J, leaving 9 bases between them. CDR1 GTSNPN and CDR2 SVGIG come from the germline V gene (reference sequence). The CDR3 sequence is CAWTHNCNQPQHF. The CDR3 coding sequence is TGTGCCTGGACACATAATTGCAATCAGCCCCAGCATTTT.

The chain couples TRBV5-1 to TRBJ2-7; D is perhaps TRBD1 or TRBD2 (5 bases each). CDR3 length: 16 amino acids. Germline lookup yields CDR1 SGHRS and CDR2 YFSETQ. The V gene lost 3 bases and the J gene lost 2 bases, with 18 bases spanning the gap. The CDR3 region is CASSSRDTTGTYEQYF. CDR3 nucleotide sequence: TGCGCCAGCAGCTCTCGGGATACAACAGGTACCTACGAGCAGTACTTC.

The chain carries TRBV7-6 and TRBJ1-1; D is ambiguous. V lost 1 base, J lost 0 bases, and 12 bases lay in between. The germline CDR1 and CDR2 sequences are SGHVS and FNYEAQ. The CDR3 length is 16 residues. CDR3: CASSLGLGQMNTEAFF. Here the CDR3 DNA reads TGTGCCAGCAGCTTAGGTCTAGGTCAGATGAACACTGAAGCTTTCTTT.

The sample holds one count of this clone. This chain uses TRBV4-3 with TRBJ2-3; D unclear. CDR1 LGHNA and CDR2 YSLEER come from the germline V gene. The CDR3 runs to 15 residues. V was clipped by 0 bases and J by 6 bases, with 13 bases between them. In DNA, the CDR3 is TGCGCCAGCAGCCAAGAACCCTTAGGTTCGGATACGCAGTATTTT. This gives the protein CASSQEPLGSDTQYF.

The CDR3, as DNA: TGTGCCAGCAGTGATGGGACTAGCGAGAGCGAGCCTTACAATGAGCAGTTCTTC. Translated: CASSDGTSESEPYNEQFF. The chain has TRBV6-4 and TRBJ2-1, with 10 bases that match TRBD2. Germline-derived CDR1 and CDR2 are MRHNA and SNTAGT. This CDR3 region has 18 residues. V gave up 3 bases and J gave up 4 bases; unmatched junction bases: 12.

The chain employs TRBV5-1 and TRBJ2-7; 13 positions match TRBD2. Trimming cost V 0 bases and J 5 bases; bases outside gene matches: 5. Germline assignment: CDR1 SGHRS and CDR2 YFSETQ. The CDR3 covers 16 residues. CDR3 DNA sequence: TGCGCCAGCAGCTTGGCCGAGGGACTAGCGGGAAACGAGCAGTACTTC. Translating it yields CASSLAEGLAGNEQYF.

The chain joins TRBV2 to TRBJ2-1; TRBD2 might be the D (6 bases). Trimming shortened V by 5 bases and J by 3 bases, and 11 bases separated the two germline ends. The germline V gene has CDR1 SNHLY and CDR2 FYNNEI. The CDR3 loop spans 14 amino acids. In DNA, the CDR3 is TGTGCCAGCAGTCAGGAGGGTCTCTACAATGAGCAGTTCTTC. Translating gives CASSQEGLYNEQFF.

On this clone: Relative to the germline gene, one junction end is altered; a read error may explain this. This chain uses TRBV5-4 with TRBJ2-7; TRBD1 agrees at 12 bases. CDR1 SGHNT and CDR2 YYREEE come from the germline V gene (reference sequence). The CDR3 is 12 amino acids. The CDR3 loop reads CASSLRGQGAAF. The DNA for the CDR3 is TGTGCCAGCAGCCTCCGGGGACAGGGGGCGGCCTTC.

The count of this clone is one. The chain joins TRBV19 to TRBJ1-2; 12 positions match TRBD1. Germline V lookup: CDR1 LNHDA, CDR2 SQIVND (reference sequence). V lost 4 bases to trimming and J lost 5 bases; unmatched junction nucleotides: 5. This CDR3 is built from 15 residues. The CDR3 DNA follows: TGTGCCAGTAGTAGGGGGACAGGGGGCGAATATGGCTACACCTTC. Protein product: CASSRGTGGEYGYTF.

In this sample, this clone turned up once. The J gene is TRBJ2-7, the V gene TRBV27; 7 bases align to TRBD2. Germline V gene lookup returns CDR1 MNHEY and CDR2 SMNVEV (reference sequence). CDR3 length: 13 amino acids. After removal of 4 bases from V and 2 bases from J, the junction contained 2 bases not matched to a gene. The CDR3: CASSYGGTYEQYF. CDR3 DNA: TGTGCCAGCAGTTACGGGGGGACCTACGAGCAGTACTTC.

In DNA, the CDR3 is TGTGCCAGCTCACCACCGAGCGGGGAGACCCAGTACTTC. Protein sequence: CASSPPSGETQYF. This chain connects TRBV18 to TRBJ2-7; D is perhaps TRBD2 (6 bases). With the DNA end fitting TRBJ2-5 better, the J assignment may be wrong. Germline V gene lookup returns CDR1 KGHSH and CDR2 LQKENI. This CDR3 spans 13 amino acids.

The chain carries TRBV6-5 and TRBJ2-7; 9 positions agree with TRBD2. The J segment lost 10 bases and the V segment lost 10 bases, leaving 8 bases of the junction unmatched. Germline CDR1 is MNHEY and CDR2 is SVGAGI. CDR3 length: 11 residues. CDR3 DNA: TGTGCCACCAGGAATAGCGGGAGTCAGTACTTC. Amino acid sequence: CATRNSGSQYF.